Each of the 29 T cell receptor beta chains below was sequenced from the same sample in a study of blood T cell repertoires in COVID-19. The protocol was immunoSEQ multiplex PCR, while the TCRdb copy is restricted to in-frame clones and leaves out a portion. Of about 140,000 clones in the sample, under 85% were seen once. Sequencing was done on a sample of peripheral blood. Every receptor here comes from a human donor in a cohort sampled during active COVID-19.

The chain links TRBV19 to TRBJ2-1; D is perhaps TRBD2 (6 bases). V lost 3 bases and J 7 bases, leaving 16 bases between the germline ends. The CDR3 is 15 amino acids. Looked up from germline, CDR1 is LNHDA and CDR2 is SQIVND (reference sequence). For the CDR3, the DNA is TGTGCCAGTAGTATTAATCGGGAGAGCTGGAATGAGCAGTTCTTC. Amino acids: CASSINRESWNEQFF.

In this sample, this clone turned up a few times. This chain links TRBV3-1 (or the pseudogene TRBV3-2) with TRBJ1-1, with 9 positions matching TRBD1. Germline CDR1 reads LGHDT; CDR2 reads YNNKEL (reference sequence). J lost 3 bases, V lost 4 bases, and 3 bases had no gene match. This CDR3 spans 14 amino acids. The CDR3 region is CASSRGDRDTEAFF. DNA of the CDR3: TGTGCCAGCAGCCGAGGGGACAGGGACACTGAAGCTTTCTTT.

This sequence joins TRBV5-1 and TRBJ2-6, with TRBD1 as a possible D gene (6 bases). The CDR3 totals 16 residues. Germline V gene lookup returns CDR1 SGHRS and CDR2 YFSETQ. The ends were cut back, 2 bases at V and 0 bases at J, with 9 bases in the middle. The CDR3 loop reads CASSLPRGSGANVLTF. The DNA for the CDR3 is TGCGCCAGCAGCTTACCCAGGGGCTCTGGGGCCAACGTCCTGACTTTC.

The chain carries TRBV5-1 and TRBJ2-2, with 7 positions matching TRBD2. After removal of 2 bases from V and 7 bases from J, the junction contained 8 bases not matched to a gene. The CDR3 sequence is 15 residues long. CDR1 and CDR2 from the germline V gene are SGHRS and YFSETQ. CDR3 loop: CASSLAPTSDGELFF. The CDR3 nucleotides read TGCGCCAGCAGCTTAGCCCCCACTAGCGACGGGGAGCTGTTTTTT. The whole variable domain, remainder taken from reference TRBV5-1 and TRBJ2-2, is KAGVTQTPRYLIKTRGQQVTLSCSPISGHRSVSWYQQTPGQGLQFLFEYFSETQRNKGNFPGRFSGRQFSNSRSEMNVSTLELGDSALYLCASSLAPTSDGELFFGEGSRLTVL.

This chain connects TRBV14 to TRBJ1-2, with D maybe TRBD1 (5 bases). The germline V gene encodes CDR1 SGHDN and CDR2 FVKESK. CDR3 length: 14 amino acids. Trimming pared 0 bases from V and 6 bases from J, leaving 11 bases between. The CDR3 nucleotides read TGTGCCAGCAGCCAAGATAGGCGGGGGGATGGCTACACCTTC. Its translation is CASSQDRRGDGYTF. Supplemented by reference TRBV14 and TRBJ1-2, the full variable domain reads EAGVTQFPSHSVIEKGQTVTLRCDPISGHDNLYWYRRVMGKEIKFLLHFVKESKQDESGMPNNRFLAERTGGTYSTLKVQPAELEDSGVYFCASSQDRRGDGYTFGSGTRLTVV.

V gene TRBV19 combines with J gene TRBJ1-1, with D perhaps matching TRBD1 (6 bases). V was pared by 6 bases and J by 1 base, with 9 bases between. Germline V CDR1 and CDR2: LNHDA, SQIVND (reference sequence). The CDR3 runs 13 residues. The DNA of the CDR3 is TGTGCCAGTAGCCTACAGGGGAACACTGAAGCTTTCTTT. Translation: CASSLQGNTEAFF.

The chain links TRBV7-2 to TRBJ1-3; D is ambiguous. In germline, CDR1 is SGHTA, CDR2 FQGNSA. CDR3 length: 14 residues. V lost 1 base and J lost 1, with 5 bases in between. CDR3 region: CASSLGVSGNTIYF. The CDR3 nucleotides read TGTGCCAGCAGCTTAGGAGTATCTGGAAACACCATATATTTT.

V gene TRBV7-3 combines with J gene TRBJ2-5; 7 nucleotides line up with TRBD2. The CDR3 runs 15 residues. The V segment lost 5 bases and the J segment 8 bases; nucleotides outside the gene matches: 14. Germline lookup yields CDR1 SGHTA and CDR2 FQGTGA. CDR3 sequence reads: CASSPLGLGFSTQYF. The CDR3 coding sequence is TGTGCCAGCAGCCCCCTCGGACTAGGGTTTAGTACCCAGTACTTC.

The chain has TRBV18 and TRBJ2-1; D not resolved. Trimming cost V 5 bases and J 5 bases, with 10 bases left between them. CDR1 and CDR2 (germline): KGHSH, LQKENI. The CDR3 extends over 13 amino acids. CDR3 sequence (DNA): TGTGCCAGCTCAGAATCCCGAGACAATGAGCAGTTCTTC. It encodes CASSESRDNEQFF.

This sequence joins TRBV6-1 and TRBJ1-1; a possible D gene is TRBD1 (6 bases). V lost 3 bases and J 3 bases, leaving 17 bases between the germline ends. The CDR3 is 16 amino acids. Germline CDR1 is MNHNS and CDR2 is SASEGT. CDR3 nucleotide sequence: TGTGCCAGCAGTGATCTCGTCGGGGGGCGGGACACTGAAGCTTTCTTT. Protein: CASSDLVGGRDTEAFF.

The chain joins TRBV28 to TRBJ2-5; the match to TRBD1 covers 8 bases. The CDR3 spans 17 residues. Germline V gene lookup returns CDR1 MDHEN and CDR2 SYDVKM. V shed 6 bases and J 1 base; nucleotides not matched to a gene: 13. The CDR3, as DNA: TGTGCCAGCAGGCGAGCAAAGACAGGGGAACGCCAAGAGACCCAGTACTTC. Protein sequence: CASRRAKTGERQETQYF.

The chain carries TRBV6-1 and TRBJ2-1; 14 bases fit TRBD2. The CDR3 length is 18 residues. The germline V gene encodes CDR1 MNHNS and CDR2 SASEGT. The V gene end was trimmed by 3 bases and the J gene end by 4 bases; junction bases not matched to a gene: 8. CDR3 DNA: TGTGCCAGCAGTGACGGGACTAGCGGGAGTTTGTATTACAATGAGCAGTTCTTC. It translates to CASSDGTSGSLYYNEQFF.

This sequence joins TRBV7-2 and TRBJ2-1, with D unresolved. Trimming removed 3 bases at V and 8 bases at J, with 11 bases between. CDR3 length: 13 amino acids. Germline CDR1 is SGHTA and CDR2 is FQGNSA. The CDR3 DNA reads TGTGCCAGCAGCTTTTCGCTAGTCTATGAGCAGTTCTTC. Residues: CASSFSLVYEQFF.

This rearrangement joins TRBV11-2 to TRBJ2-6; 9 bases align to TRBD2. J gave up 4 bases and V 4 bases, and 11 bases lay outside the gene matches. Germline V gene lookup returns CDR1 SGHAT and CDR2 FQNNGV. There are 18 residues in the CDR3. The CDR3 nucleotides are TGTGCCAGCAGCTCCCCGGGACTAGCAGGAGGCGGGGCCAACGTCCTGACTTTC. It specifies CASSSPGLAGGGANVLTF. The full variable domain, completed using reference TRBV11-2 and TRBJ2-6, is EAGVAQSPRYKIIEKRQSVAFWCNPISGHATLYWYQQILGQGPKLLIQFQNNGVVDDSQLPKDRFSAERLKGVDSTLKIQPAKLEDSAVYLCASSSPGLAGGGANVLTFGAGSRLTVL.

The gene calls are TRBV6-1 and TRBJ2-1, with D possibly TRBD2 on 5 matching bases. The CDR3 spans 17 residues. With 2 bases removed from V and 3 bases from J, the gap between germline ends came to 17 bases. The germline V gene has CDR1 MNHNS and CDR2 SASEGT. As DNA, the CDR3 is TGTGCCAGCAGTGAAATCGGGCTAGCAGTCGGCTACAATGAGCAGTTCTTC. Protein: CASSEIGLAVGYNEQFF.

This clone was recorded once. The chain combines TRBV18 with TRBJ2-3, with D maybe TRBD1 (6 bases). The germline V gene has CDR1 KGHSH and CDR2 LQKENI. The CDR3 is made up of 15 amino acids. V lost 6 bases and J 0 bases, leaving 13 bases between the germline ends. The DNA for the CDR3 is TGTGCCAGCTCCCCGGACAGAGCTAGCACAGATACGCAGTATTTT. Its protein product is CASSPDRASTDTQYF.

This rearrangement joins TRBV2 to TRBJ2-2; D perhaps matches TRBD2 (5 bases). Germline V CDR1 and CDR2: SNHLY, FYNNEI. The CDR3 runs to 11 residues. With 7 bases removed from V and 11 bases from J, the gap between germline ends came to 11 bases. The chain's CDR3 is CASMGEGELFF. DNA for the CDR3: TGTGCCAGCATGGGTGAGGGAGAGCTGTTTTTT.

V is TRBV5-8 and J is TRBJ1-6; D is unresolved. Between the trimmed V and J ends, which lost 0 bases and 0 bases, there was a span of 4 bases. Germline-derived CDR1 and CDR2 are SGHTS and YDEGEE. CDR3 length: 15 amino acids. The DNA for the CDR3 is TGTGCCAGCAGCTTGGCCGTCTCCTATAATTCACCCCTCCACTTT. This encodes CASSLAVSYNSPLHF.

In its sample, this clone was seen once. The CDR3 DNA reads TGTGCCAGCAGACCCAGGACAGCCATAGGTAACACTGAAGCTTTCTTT. This sequence encodes CASRPRTAIGNTEAFF. The genes are TRBV2 and TRBJ1-1; tentative D call: TRBD1 (6 bases). Trimming took off 6 bases at V and 2 bases at J, with 19 bases between the two ends. The CDR3 consists of 16 residues. Germline V gene lookup returns CDR1 SNHLY and CDR2 FYNNEI.

V is TRBV11-2 and J is TRBJ2-7; 7 nucleotides match TRBD1. The germline V gene encodes CDR1 SGHAT and CDR2 FQNNGV. The CDR3 covers 16 residues. The V gene end was trimmed by 3 bases and the J gene end by 7 bases; junction bases not matched to a gene: 15. The CDR3: CASSLTGPNPSWEQYF. The CDR3 nucleotides read TGTGCCAGCAGCTTGACAGGGCCCAATCCGTCCTGGGAGCAGTACTTC.

The chain employs TRBV10-3 and TRBJ2-2; 7 bases are shared with TRBD2. Germline-derived CDR1 and CDR2 are ENHRY and SYGVKD. Trimming took 5 bases from V and 5 from J; bases not matched to a gene: 5. The CDR3 consists of 14 residues. This CDR3 reads CAISPPGGTGELFF. CDR3 DNA: TGTGCCATCAGTCCCCCGGGAGGTACCGGGGAGCTGTTTTTT.

The gene calls are TRBV11-2 and TRBJ2-1; 8 bases fit TRBD1. Trimming took 1 base from V and 7 from J; bases not matched to a gene: 3. The CDR3 is made up of 14 amino acids. CDR1 is SGHAT and CDR2 is FQNNGV in the germline V gene. CDR3 sequence: CASSLAGQVNEQFF. The CDR3 bases are TGTGCCAGCAGCTTAGCGGGACAGGTAAATGAGCAGTTCTTC.

This clone has just a few counts. The chain recombines TRBV5-1 with TRBJ2-6, with 7 bases fitting TRBD1. From germline, CDR1 is SGHRS and CDR2 YFSETQ. The V gene end was trimmed by 7 bases and the J gene end by 4 bases; junction bases not matched to a gene: 11. CDR3 size: 16 residues. This CDR3 is CASSGTVQAGANVLTF. In nucleotides, the CDR3 is TGCGCCAGCTCCGGGACAGTTCAGGCCGGGGCCAACGTCCTGACTTTC.

The chain has TRBV6-1 and TRBJ2-2; 12 bases are shared with TRBD1. Per the germline V gene, CDR1 is MNHNS and CDR2 is SASEGT. The CDR3 is made up of 15 amino acids. Trimming cost V 0 bases and J 9 bases; bases outside gene matches: 2. CDR3: CASSEAGTGGRELFF. The CDR3 DNA follows: TGTGCCAGCAGTGAAGCCGGGACAGGGGGCCGGGAGCTGTTTTTT.

This sequence joins TRBV19 and TRBJ1-5, with D unclear. Trimming removed 0 bases from V and 1 base from J, with 7 bases in between. The CDR3 length is 15 residues. Germline CDR1 is LNHDA and CDR2 is SQIVND (reference sequence). Written as DNA, the CDR3 is TGTGCCAGTAGTATAGATCTCGGGAGCAATCAGCCCCAGCATTTT. It specifies CASSIDLGSNQPQHF. The full variable domain, in which reference TRBV19 and TRBJ1-5 provide the parts outside the CDR3, is DGGITQSPKYLFRKEGQNVTLSCEQNLNHDAMYWYRQDPGQGLRLIYYSQIVNDFQKGDIAEGYSVSREKKESFPLTVTSAQKNPTAFYLCASSIDLGSNQPQHFGDGTRLSIL.

The J gene is TRBJ1-5, the V gene TRBV15; 12 bases agree with TRBD1. Germline loops: CDR1 LNHNV, CDR2 YYDKDF (reference sequence). V lost 3 bases, J lost 7 bases, and 4 bases stayed unmatched. The CDR3 spans 15 residues. CDR3 sequence reads: CATSRGQGAWQPQHF. In nucleotides, the CDR3 is TGTGCCACCAGCAGGGGACAGGGGGCATGGCAGCCCCAGCATTTT.

The gene calls are TRBV3-1 (or the pseudogene TRBV3-2) and TRBJ2-3; 7 bases align to TRBD2. Germline V gene data show CDR1 as LGHDT and CDR2 as YNNKEL (reference sequence). This CDR3 is 16 amino acids long. V dropped 0 bases and J dropped 2; count of bases not matched to a gene: 5. The CDR3 sequence is CASSQEGGPFTDTQYF. CDR3 DNA: TGTGCCAGCAGCCAAGAGGGAGGGCCTTTCACAGATACGCAGTATTTT.

The rearrangement joins TRBV9 to TRBJ2-2; D possibly corresponds to TRBD2 (6 bases). V was cut by 4 bases and J by 6 bases, with 16 bases left in between. The CDR3 has 15 amino acids. Germline CDR1 SGDLS, CDR2 YYNGEE. In nucleotides, the CDR3 is TGTGCCAGCAGCCCTCTCGGGGGACGATCCGGGGAGCTGTTTTTT. Amino acid sequence: CASSPLGGRSGELFF.

This clone was observed a handful of times. The chain links TRBV7-2 to TRBJ1-4; D is possibly TRBD1 (5 bases). The CDR3 has 15 residues. V was trimmed by 5 bases and J by 8 bases, leaving 18 bases between them. The germline CDR1 and CDR2 sequences are SGHTA and FQGNSA. Here the CDR3 reads CASSPRAGAREKLFF. The DNA for the CDR3 is TGTGCCAGCAGCCCGAGAGCTGGGGCGCGGGAAAAACTGTTTTTT.